This T cell receptor (beta chain) was observed in a study of shared clonotypes between healthy human individuals. Produced via immunoSEQ multiplex PCR; TCRdb's table is partial and in-frame only. The sample contains 2,500,000 or so clones, around 92% of which appear only once. None of the donors, who were healthy HIV-negative adults, had recently had acute infections or vaccinations. The length of the CDR3 is 15 residues. CDR1 and CDR2 from the germline V gene are SGHTS and YDEGEE. Deletions cut 2 bases from V and 2 bases from J, with 11 bases between. Notes on the study in general: Across subsets, estimated richness was generally greater for naive than for memory populations. The naive CD4 repertoires of a handful of donors were compared, and around 5% of clonotypes were shared.

Points on this clone: Its antigen is as yet unknown.

This sequence originates from a man aged 18 to 35 in good health. Some clones in this sample may be carry-over from other donors' samples. The V and J genes are TRBV5-8 and TRBJ1-5; no clear D. The sequenced material came from naive CD4+ T cells from PBMCs. Stated subset: CD45RA+ positively selected. The CDR3 is CASSLLVGRNQPQHF. The CDR3 bases are TGTGCCAGCAGCTTACTTGTGGGTCGCAATCAGCCCCAGCATTTT.